This T cell receptor beta chain was observed in a study of CD8 T cells in Susac syndrome. Healthy donors acted as controls, with matching for age and sex. Negative isolation was used for CD8+ and CD4+ T cells, and FACS enrichment was applied to TEMRA cells. With random hexamers, reverse transcription was performed on about 0.5 to 1 ug of RNA. TCRdb passed the immunoSEQ multiplex PCR reads through MiXCR, listing each CDR3 protein once. The sample has about 150,000 distinct CDR3 sequences, roughly 94% seen once; the top ten hold about 0.076%. Germline values: CDR1 KGHSH, CDR2 LQKENI. Germline trimming cut 3 bases from V and 2 bases from J; bases unmatched to any gene: 4. The CDR3 sequence is 15 residues long.

This receptor was obtained from a human donor in good health. This sequence joins TRBV18 and TRBJ2-1, with 7 bases matching TRBD2. Sequences were obtained from CD4+ T cells from PBMCs. CDR3 coding DNA: TGTGCCAGCTCACCTCGGGGAGGGACCTACAATGAGCAGTTCTTC. Protein: CASSPRGGTYNEQFF.